Included here is one T cell receptor beta chain sequence, with context. Its antigen is unidentified. The germline V gene has CDR1 SEHNR and CDR2 FQNEAQ (reference sequence). The V gene lost 8 bases and the J gene lost 1 base, with 9 bases spanning the gap. The CDR3 sequence is 12 residues long. Clones were read by immunoSEQ multiplex PCR, and TCRdb kept only the in-frame ones, dropping some. The repertoire has approximately 1,500,000 clones, 95% to 99% of them found once; the top ten carry 0.4% to 0.45%. This entry belongs to a study of shared clonotypes between healthy human individuals. Whole-study results and caveats: Sharing across a few donors was seen in roughly 5% of naive CD4 clonotypes.

This TCR derives from a man aged 25 to 45 in good health. The rearrangement uses TRBV7-9 and TRBJ2-7; D is unresolved. Sequences were obtained from naive CD4+ T cells sorted from blood. The subset was: CD45RA+ positively selected. CDR3 amino acids: CASRMKSYEQYF. The CDR3, as DNA: TGTGCCAGCCGGATGAAGTCCTACGAGCAGTACTTC.